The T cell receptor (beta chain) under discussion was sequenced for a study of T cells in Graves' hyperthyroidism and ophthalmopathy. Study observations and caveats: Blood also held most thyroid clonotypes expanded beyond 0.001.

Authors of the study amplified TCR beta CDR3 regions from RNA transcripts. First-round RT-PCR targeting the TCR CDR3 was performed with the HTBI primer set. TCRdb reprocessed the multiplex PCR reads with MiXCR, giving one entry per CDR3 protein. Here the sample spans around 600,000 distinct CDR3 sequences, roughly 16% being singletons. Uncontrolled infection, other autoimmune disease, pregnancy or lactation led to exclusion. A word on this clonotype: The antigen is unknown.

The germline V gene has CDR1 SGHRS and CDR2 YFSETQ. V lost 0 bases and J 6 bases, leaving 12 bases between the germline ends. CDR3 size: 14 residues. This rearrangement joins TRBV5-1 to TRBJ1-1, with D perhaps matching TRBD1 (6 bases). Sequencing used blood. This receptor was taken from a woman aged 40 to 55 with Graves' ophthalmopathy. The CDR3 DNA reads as TGCGCCAGCAGCTTGGTGGGGGCTAACGCTGAAGCTTTCTTT. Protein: CASSLVGANAEAFF. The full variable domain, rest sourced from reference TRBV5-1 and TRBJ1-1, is KAGVTQTPRYLIKTRGQQVTLSCSPISGHRSVSWYQQTPGQGLQFLFEYFSETQRNKGNFPGRFSGRQFSNSRSEMNVSTLELGDSALYLCASSLVGANAEAFFGQGTRLTVV.